This passage covers 17 T cell receptor beta chains from one sample sequenced in a study of cytomegalovirus exposure and HLA in healthy donors. The PCR was carried out with 60 Vbeta primers and 13 Jbeta primers. Some clones are missing from TCRdb's copy, which holds only in-frame ones; the method was immunoSEQ multiplex PCR. The table lists over 150,000 clones, under 85% of them singletons, with about 2.7% in the top ten. Sequenced material: PBMCs. These receptors were obtained from a male donor in good health and CMV-seronegative.

CDR3 nucleotide sequence: TGTGCCAGCGGCTATTCGGGGGGGGGCAATCAGCCCCAGCATTTT. As protein: CASGYSGGGNQPQHF. The rearrangement joins TRBV7-8 to TRBJ1-5; D perhaps matches TRBD1 (5 bases). The germline V and J ends were trimmed by 8 bases and 2 bases, with 16 bases remaining between them. The CDR3 has 15 amino acids. From germline, CDR1 is SGHVS and CDR2 FQNEAQ.

The chain has TRBV5-1 and TRBJ1-3; 8 nucleotides align to TRBD1. The germline gives CDR1 SGHRS, CDR2 YFSETQ. CDR3 length equals 14 residues. The ends lost 6 bases at V and 9 bases at J; junction bases unmatched: 11. The CDR3 protein is CASTHGQGEGTIYF. In DNA form, the CDR3 reads TGCGCCAGCACACACGGACAGGGAGAAGGCACCATATATTTT.

The chain uses TRBV10-3 and TRBJ1-2; D gene ambiguous. This CDR3 is 14 amino acids long. Between the trimmed V and J ends, which lost 0 bases and 2 bases, there was a span of 7 bases. Germline V gives CDR1 ENHRY, CDR2 SYGVKD. For the CDR3, the DNA is TGTGCCATCAGTGAGTCTCCCAGGAACTATGGCTACACCTTC. This codes for CAISESPRNYGYTF.

The chain couples TRBV7-8 to TRBJ2-5, with D possibly TRBD2 on 6 matching bases. Trimming pared 2 bases from V and 5 bases from J, leaving 15 bases between. CDR3 size: 15 residues. Germline lookup yields CDR1 SGHVS and CDR2 FQNEAQ. CDR3 sequence reads: CASSLLEGIEETQYF. In DNA, the CDR3 is TGTGCCAGCAGCTTATTGGAGGGTATCGAGGAGACCCAGTACTTC.

This chain uses TRBV6-5 with TRBJ2-6; a possible D gene is TRBD2 (6 bases). The ends were cut back, 2 bases at V and 6 bases at J, with 11 bases in the middle. CDR3 length: 15 amino acids. CDR1 MNHEY and CDR2 SVGAGI come from the germline V gene. The CDR3 DNA reads as TGTGCCAGCAGTTACGGGGGGAATCAGGCCAACGTCCTGACTTTC. It codes for CASSYGGNQANVLTF.

The chain uses TRBV30 and TRBJ2-1; the D gene is possibly TRBD1 (7 bases). The V and J ends lost 8 bases and 0 bases respectively, with 11 bases between them. CDR1 is GTSNPN, CDR2 SVGIG, per germline (reference sequence). CDR3 length: 13 residues. In nucleotides, the CDR3 is TGTGCCGGGCGGGACAGCTCCTACAATGAGCAGTTCTTC. This encodes CAGRDSSYNEQFF.

This clone has only a few counts. This chain joins TRBV5-6 and TRBJ1-1, with 7 bases identical to TRBD1. This CDR3 region has 15 residues. V lost 3 bases to trimming and J lost 0 bases; unmatched junction nucleotides: 5. Germline CDR1 reads SGHDT; CDR2 reads YYEEEE. The CDR3 here is CASSSRQGVNTEAFF. The CDR3 nucleotides are TGTGCCAGCAGCTCAAGACAGGGCGTGAACACTGAAGCTTTCTTT.

The chain links TRBV28 to TRBJ1-1; D unclear. This CDR3 comprises 14 residues. CDR1 and CDR2 from the germline V gene are MDHEN and SYDVKM. V dropped 5 bases and J dropped 4 bases, with 14 bases sitting between them. The CDR3 loop is CASSAGREVTEAFF. Written as DNA, the CDR3 is TGTGCCAGCAGTGCCGGGAGGGAGGTCACTGAAGCTTTCTTT.

The gene calls are TRBV29-1 and TRBJ1-1; a weak D match, TRBD1 (5 bases). V was trimmed by 6 bases and J by 4 bases, leaving 21 bases between them. The V gene's germline CDR1 is SQVTM and CDR2 ANQGSEA. The CDR3 consists of 15 residues. The CDR3 DNA reads as TGCAGCGTCGTACTATTCAGGGTACTTTTCACTGAAGCTTTCTTT. As protein: CSVVLFRVLFTEAFF.

This clone was found a few times. The rearrangement links TRBV11-2 to TRBJ2-1; 10 nucleotides match TRBD2. CDR1 and CDR2 (germline): SGHAT, FQNNGV. The CDR3 runs 13 residues. Losses at the gene ends were 8 bases for V and 4 bases for J; bases not matched to a gene: 2. CDR3 loop: CASERGGYNEQFF. In DNA form, the CDR3 reads TGTGCCAGCGAGCGGGGGGGGTACAATGAGCAGTTCTTC.

The rearrangement uses TRBV29-1 and TRBJ2-1, with 10 bases matching TRBD1. The CDR3 is 16 residues long. After removal of 0 bases from V and 4 bases from J, the junction contained 6 bases not matched to a gene. Germline V CDR1 and CDR2: SQVTM, ANQGSEA. CDR3 sequence (DNA): TGCAGCGTTGAAGACCTCCGGGACAGGGGATACAATGAGCAGTTCTTC. Its translation is CSVEDLRDRGYNEQFF.

The CDR3: CSVTTGTSGREYEQYF. CDR3 bases: TGCAGCGTGACGACCGGGACTAGCGGCAGGGAGTACGAGCAGTACTTC. The chain joins TRBV29-1 to TRBJ2-7, with TRBD2 matching 11 bases. Germline V gene data show CDR1 as SQVTM and CDR2 as ANQGSEA. Trimming removed 6 bases from V and 4 bases from J; junction bases left unmatched: 14. CDR3 length equals 16 residues.

The chain couples TRBV19 to TRBJ2-7, with TRBD1 matching 8 bases. With 5 bases clipped from V and 6 bases from J, the junction kept 9 bases outside the gene matches. This CDR3 spans 14 amino acids. The germline V gene has CDR1 LNHDA and CDR2 SQIVND (reference sequence). In DNA form, the CDR3 reads TGTGCCAGTAGTCCCCGGACAGGGCAGGGCGAGCAGTACTTC. It specifies CASSPRTGQGEQYF.

J is TRBJ1-2 and V is TRBV7-6; the D gene is possibly TRBD1 (5 bases). The CDR3 runs 16 residues. Germline lookup yields CDR1 SGHVS and CDR2 FNYEAQ. V was shortened by 1 base and J by 4 bases, with 16 bases between the two germline ends. The CDR3 region is CASSLEVSRAAYGYTF. The CDR3 DNA reads TGTGCCAGCAGCTTAGAAGTCTCCAGGGCGGCCTATGGCTACACCTTC.

The genes are TRBV6-1 and TRBJ1-5; D ambiguous. V dropped 4 bases and J dropped 0 bases, with 13 bases sitting between them. This CDR3 comprises 16 residues. In germline, CDR1 is MNHNS, CDR2 SASEGT. The CDR3 nucleotides are TGTGCCAGCAGTGTAGCAGAAAGCTATAGCAATCAGCCCCAGCATTTT. Its protein product is CASSVAESYSNQPQHF.

V is TRBV30 and J is TRBJ1-5; 7 nucleotides line up with TRBD1. The V gene end was trimmed by 0 bases and the J gene end by 3 bases; junction bases not matched to a gene: 5. The CDR3 loop spans 15 amino acids. Germline CDR1 is GTSNPN and CDR2 is SVGIG (reference sequence). CDR3 sequence: CAWSVLDRPNQPQHF. The CDR3 DNA is TGTGCCTGGAGTGTACTGGACAGGCCCAATCAGCCCCAGCATTTT.

The J gene is TRBJ1-1, the V gene TRBV14; 7 bases align to TRBD1. The CDR3 consists of 15 residues. J gave up 6 bases and V 4 bases, and 11 bases lay outside the gene matches. Germline loops: CDR1 SGHDN, CDR2 FVKESK. In nucleotides, the CDR3 is TGTGCCAGCAGCCGCATGGCCGACAGGGACGCTGAAGCTTTCTTT. It encodes CASSRMADRDAEAFF. The full variable domain, with the rest looked up from reference TRBV14 and TRBJ1-1, is EAGVTQFPSHSVIEKGQTVTLRCDPISGHDNLYWYRRVMGKEIKFLLHFVKESKQDESGMPNNRFLAERTGGTYSTLKVQPAELEDSGVYFCASSRMADRDAEAFFGQGTRLTVV.